A single sample is the source of the 22 T cell receptor beta chains below, sequenced in a study of CD8+ T cells in alopecia areata. Once RNA had been extracted, it was reverse transcribed into cDNA to act as the sequencing template. The protocol was immunoSEQ multiplex PCR, while the TCRdb copy is restricted to in-frame clones and leaves out a portion. The sample contains some 180,000 clones, roughly 56% of which appear only once. Sequencing was carried out using CD8+ T cells sorted from blood. These receptor sequences come from a human donor in good health.

This chain uses TRBV6-5 with TRBJ1-1; D unclear. The germline V and J ends were trimmed by 0 bases and 8 bases, with 10 bases remaining between them. The CDR3 contains 13 residues. The germline gives CDR1 MNHEY, CDR2 SVGAGI. This CDR3 is CASSYSDGWEAFF. Here the CDR3 DNA reads TGTGCCAGCAGTTACTCGGACGGGTGGGAAGCTTTCTTT.

This chain connects TRBV6-6 to TRBJ1-4; no clear D gene. With 2 bases removed from V and 7 bases from J, the gap between germline ends came to 8 bases. The CDR3 covers 13 residues. CDR1 and CDR2 (germline): MNHNY, SVGAGI (reference sequence). Here the CDR3 DNA reads TGTGCCAGCAGTTACAGCGTAGGTGAAAAACTGTTTTTT. It encodes CASSYSVGEKLFF.

This clone was observed a few times. J is TRBJ2-3 and V is TRBV7-9, with D perhaps TRBD1 (6 bases). Germline values: CDR1 SEHNR, CDR2 FQNEAQ (reference sequence). CDR3 size: 16 residues. Trimming left V 6 bases short and J 2 bases short, with 18 bases between. In DNA form, the CDR3 reads TGTGCCAGCAGGCCGTCTCTGGACAGCGCCACAGATACGCAGTATTTT. Protein product: CASRPSLDSATDTQYF.

CDR3 sequence: CASSYGTGSYEQYF. In nucleotides, the CDR3 is TGTGCCAGCAGCTACGGGACTGGGTCCTACGAGCAGTACTTC. The J gene is TRBJ2-7, the V gene TRBV5-4, with a possible D match to TRBD2 (6 bases). Germline assignment: CDR1 SGHNT and CDR2 YYREEE (reference sequence). The CDR3 loop spans 14 amino acids. The V and J ends lost 3 bases and 1 base respectively, with 11 bases between them.

The rearrangement uses TRBV25-1 and TRBJ2-5, with TRBD2 matching 12 bases. From germline, CDR1 is MGHDK and CDR2 SYGVNS. The CDR3 covers 15 residues. The V segment lost 6 bases and the J segment 4 bases; nucleotides outside the gene matches: 6. CDR3 loop: CASRSSGGARETQYF. The CDR3 nucleotides are TGTGCCAGCAGATCTAGCGGGGGGGCTCGAGAGACCCAGTACTTC. Full variable domain (remainder filled in from reference TRBV25-1 and TRBJ2-5): EADIYQTPRYLVIGTGKKITLECSQTMGHDKMYWYQQDPGMELHLIHYSYGVNSTEKGDLSSESTVSRIRTEHFPLTLESARPSHTSQYLCASRSSGGARETQYFGPGTRLLVL.

The V call is TRBV4-1, the J call TRBJ2-1; TRBD1 might be the D (7 bases). In germline, CDR1 is MGHRA, CDR2 YSYEKL. V lost 1 base and J 8 bases, leaving 18 bases between the germline ends. The CDR3 length is 16 residues. CDR3: CASSQVWGDRGYEQFF. The CDR3 coding sequence is TGCGCCAGCAGCCAAGTCTGGGGGGACAGAGGCTATGAGCAGTTCTTC.

The CDR3 reads CAWDPGQNTDTQYF. The CDR3 DNA reads as TGTGCCTGGGACCCGGGACAAAACACAGATACGCAGTATTTT. The V and J genes are TRBV30 and TRBJ2-3; perhaps TRBD1 as D (6 bases). CDR1 and CDR2 from the germline V gene are GTSNPN and SVGIG (reference sequence). V dropped 5 bases and J dropped 2 bases, with 14 bases sitting between them. CDR3 length: 14 residues.

This clone has more than one count but fewer than ten. The chain couples TRBV6-6 to TRBJ1-2; TRBD1 matches at 7 bases. Per germline, CDR1 MNHNY and CDR2 SVGAGI (reference sequence). The CDR3 has 12 residues. V gave up 10 bases and J gave up 10 bases; unmatched junction bases: 12. The CDR3 loop is CATRDRLSDYTF. The CDR3, as DNA: TGTGCCACACGGGACAGACTTTCGGACTACACCTTC.

The chain joins TRBV2 to TRBJ1-5, with unresolved D. The V end was cut by 6 bases, the J end by 2 bases, with 5 bases between. The germline V gene has CDR1 SNHLY and CDR2 FYNNEI. This CDR3 has 12 amino acids. DNA for the CDR3: TGTGCCAGCAGAAGGGGCAATCAGCCCCAGCATTTT. It yields the protein CASRRGNQPQHF.

V usage is TRBV27 and J usage is TRBJ2-6; 9 bases agree with TRBD1. With 7 bases clipped from V and 3 bases from J, the junction kept 13 bases outside the gene matches. Germline assignment: CDR1 MNHEY and CDR2 SMNVEV (reference sequence). CDR3 length: 18 amino acids. The CDR3 coding sequence is TGTGCCAGCACCCTTGAAGGGACAGGGCTCGGTGGGGCCAACGTCCTGACTTTC. This gives the protein CASTLEGTGLGGANVLTF.

This clone was found a few times. This rearrangement joins TRBV5-5 to TRBJ1-1, with 7 bases fitting TRBD1. J gave up 1 base and V 0 bases, and 3 bases lay outside the gene matches. The V gene's germline CDR1 is SGHKS and CDR2 YYEKEE (reference sequence). This CDR3 is 15 amino acids long. The CDR3 region has the DNA TGTGCCAGCAGCTTGGAGGGACAGAGGAACACTGAAGCTTTCTTT. Encoded protein: CASSLEGQRNTEAFF.

This clone was seen at least ten times. The chain combines TRBV27 with TRBJ1-5; TRBD1 aligns across 9 bases. J gave up 6 bases and V 6 bases, and 3 bases lay outside the gene matches. Germline CDR1 and CDR2: MNHEY and SMNVEV (reference sequence). The CDR3 contains 13 residues. The CDR3 coding sequence is TGTGCCAGCAGGGGACAGGGTAGTCAGCCCCAGCATTTT. It codes for CASRGQGSQPQHF.

This chain uses TRBV13 with TRBJ1-2, with D possibly matching TRBD1 (6 bases). CDR1 is PRHDT, CDR2 FYEKMQ, per germline (reference sequence). The CDR3 has 14 residues. The V and J ends lost 0 bases and 2 bases respectively, with 7 bases between them. CDR3 protein: CASSLGGGNYGYTF. CDR3 DNA: TGTGCCAGCAGCTTAGGAGGGGGGAACTATGGCTACACCTTC.

V and J are TRBV13 and TRBJ2-3; the match to TRBD2 covers 7 bases. Germline V lookup: CDR1 PRHDT, CDR2 FYEKMQ (reference sequence). The CDR3 is 16 residues long. The junction had 7 bases not matched to a gene; V was cut back by 4 bases and J by 0 bases. The CDR3 spells CASSSSSGTSTDTQYF. The CDR3 bases are TGTGCCAGCAGCTCATCTAGCGGAACTAGCACAGATACGCAGTATTTT.

This chain uses TRBV13 with TRBJ1-1; D might be TRBD1 (5 bases). This CDR3 has 13 residues. Germline V gene sequence: CDR1 PRHDT, CDR2 FYEKMQ (reference sequence). V was cut by 5 bases and J by 9 bases, with 16 bases left in between. This chain's CDR3 is CASSPGHGGQAFF. CDR3 in DNA: TGTGCCAGCAGCCCCGGACACGGTGGTCAAGCTTTCTTT.

In DNA, the CDR3 is TGTGCCAGCAGCTTAGGGGACAACTACAATGAGCAGTTCTTC. Protein sequence: CASSLGDNYNEQFF. The chain recombines TRBV11-3 with TRBJ2-1; D may be TRBD1 (6 bases). The CDR3 runs 14 residues. V was cut by 1 base and J by 3 bases, with 7 bases left in between. From germline, CDR1 is SGHNT and CDR2 YENEEA. Full variable domain (missing parts from reference TRBV11-3 and TRBJ2-1): EAGVVQSPRYKIIEKKQPVAFWCNPISGHNTLYWYLQNLGQGPELLIRYENEEAVDDSQLPKDRFSAERLKGVDSTLKIQPAELGDSAVYLCASSLGDNYNEQFFGPGTRLTVL.

The chain carries TRBV7-9 and TRBJ2-1; 10 bases map to TRBD2. CDR3 length: 18 amino acids. The J segment lost 2 bases and the V segment lost 7 bases, leaving 14 bases of the junction unmatched. Germline CDR1 and CDR2: SEHNR and FQNEAQ (reference sequence). The CDR3 DNA reads TGTGCCAGCAACTCGACAGCGGGGGGGCTCTTCACCTACAATGAGCAGTTCTTC. Translated, it gives CASNSTAGGLFTYNEQFF.

The chain carries TRBV4-1 and TRBJ1-2; TRBD1 aligns across 8 bases. The CDR3 is 17 residues long. The germline gives CDR1 MGHRA, CDR2 YSYEKL. V shed 3 bases, J shed 3 bases, and the junction held 12 bases outside the gene matches. CDR3 region: CASSQELTGDVDYGYTF. DNA of the CDR3: TGCGCCAGCAGCCAGGAATTGACAGGGGATGTAGACTATGGCTACACCTTC.

This clone was seen more than once but under ten times. V gene TRBV27 combines with J gene TRBJ1-1, with 7 positions matching TRBD1. The trim removed 6 bases at V and 7 bases at J, leaving 17 bases unmatched. The CDR3 consists of 16 residues. Germline V gene data show CDR1 as MNHEY and CDR2 as SMNVEV (reference sequence). CDR3 loop: CASSELQGQGLIEAFF. For the CDR3, the DNA is TGTGCCAGCAGCGAACTACAGGGGCAGGGATTGATTGAAGCTTTCTTT.

This clone was counted a single time. The chain combines TRBV7-6 with TRBJ2-3; TRBD2 aligns across 9 bases. The CDR3 has 16 amino acids. From germline, CDR1 is SGHVS and CDR2 FNYEAQ. J gave up 4 bases and V 2 bases, and 7 bases lay outside the gene matches. The CDR3 spells CASSLRTGGGADTQYF. DNA of the CDR3: TGTGCCAGCAGCTTAAGAACAGGCGGGGGGGCAGATACGCAGTATTTT. Full variable domain (missing parts from reference TRBV7-6 and TRBJ2-3): GAGVSQSPRYKVTKRGQDVALRCDPISGHVSLYWYRQALGQGPEFLTYFNYEAQQDKSGLPNDRFSAERPEGSISTLTIQRTEQRDSAMYRCASSLRTGGGADTQYFGPGTRLTVL.

Here the CDR3 reads CASSHPESNGNTIYF. CDR3 sequence (DNA): TGCGCCAGCAGCCACCCTGAATCGAACGGAAACACCATATATTTT. The rearrangement links TRBV4-1 to TRBJ1-3; no firm D call. In germline, CDR1 is MGHRA, CDR2 YSYEKL. The CDR3 loop spans 15 amino acids. V was clipped by 3 bases and J by 4 bases, with 13 bases between them.

V is TRBV7-2 and J is TRBJ2-5; the D call may be TRBD1 or TRBD2 (6 bases each). In germline, CDR1 is SGHTA, CDR2 FQGNSA. There are 16 residues in the CDR3. Trimming stripped 1 base from V and 5 bases from J, with 17 bases between. The CDR3 region is CASSLGLSGGRETQYF. In DNA form, the CDR3 reads TGTGCCAGCAGCTTAGGTCTTAGTGGGGGGCGCGAGACCCAGTACTTC.